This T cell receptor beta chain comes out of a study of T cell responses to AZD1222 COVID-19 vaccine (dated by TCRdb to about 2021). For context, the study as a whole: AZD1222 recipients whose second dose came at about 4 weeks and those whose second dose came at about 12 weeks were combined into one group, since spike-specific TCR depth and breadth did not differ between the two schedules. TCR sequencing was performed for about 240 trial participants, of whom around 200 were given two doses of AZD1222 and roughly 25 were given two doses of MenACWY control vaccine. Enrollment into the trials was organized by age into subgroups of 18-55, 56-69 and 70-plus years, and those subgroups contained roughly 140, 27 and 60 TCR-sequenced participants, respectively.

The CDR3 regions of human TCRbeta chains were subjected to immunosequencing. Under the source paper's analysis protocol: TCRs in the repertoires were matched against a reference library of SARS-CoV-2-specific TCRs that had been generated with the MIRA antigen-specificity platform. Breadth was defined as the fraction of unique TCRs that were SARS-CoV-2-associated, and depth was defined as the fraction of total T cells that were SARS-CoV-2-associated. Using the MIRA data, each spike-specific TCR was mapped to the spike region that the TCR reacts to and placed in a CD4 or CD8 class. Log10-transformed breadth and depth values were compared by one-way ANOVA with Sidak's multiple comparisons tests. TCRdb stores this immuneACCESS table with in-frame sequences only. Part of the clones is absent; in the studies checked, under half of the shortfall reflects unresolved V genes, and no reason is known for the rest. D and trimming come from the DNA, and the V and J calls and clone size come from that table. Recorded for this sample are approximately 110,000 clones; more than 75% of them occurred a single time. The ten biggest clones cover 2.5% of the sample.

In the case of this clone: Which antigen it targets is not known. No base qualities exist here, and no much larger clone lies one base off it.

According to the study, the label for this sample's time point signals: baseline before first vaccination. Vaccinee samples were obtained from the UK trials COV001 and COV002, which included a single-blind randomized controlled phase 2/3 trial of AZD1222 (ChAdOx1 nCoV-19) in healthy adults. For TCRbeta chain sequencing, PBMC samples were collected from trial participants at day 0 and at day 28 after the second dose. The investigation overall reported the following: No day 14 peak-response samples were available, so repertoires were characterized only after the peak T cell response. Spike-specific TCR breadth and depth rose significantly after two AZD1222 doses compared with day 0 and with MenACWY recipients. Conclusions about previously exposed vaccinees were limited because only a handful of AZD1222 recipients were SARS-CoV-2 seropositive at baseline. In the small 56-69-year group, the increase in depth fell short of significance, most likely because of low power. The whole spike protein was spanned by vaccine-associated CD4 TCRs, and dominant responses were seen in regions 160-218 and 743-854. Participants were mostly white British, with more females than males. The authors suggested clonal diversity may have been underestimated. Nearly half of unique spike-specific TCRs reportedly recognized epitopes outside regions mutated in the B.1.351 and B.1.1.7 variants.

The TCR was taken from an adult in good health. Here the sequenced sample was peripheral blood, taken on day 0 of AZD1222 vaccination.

The CDR3 protein: CASSLGPVGMGQPQHF. The nucleotide sequence is given as TGTGCCAGCAGCTTAGGTCCGGTGGGGATGGGACAGCCCCAGCATTTT. The chain employs TRBV7-2 and TRBJ1-5; no confident D gene assignment can be made. The germline ends are 17 bases apart after V is trimmed by 1 base and J by 7 bases. Spanning cysteine to phenylalanine, the CDR3 consists of 16 amino acids. Only CDR3 DNA remains: 48 bases, in frame from the first base. The germline V gene provides CDR1 SGHTA and CDR2 FQGNSA.